The sequence of this T cell receptor (beta chain) was determined in a study of shared clonotypes between healthy human individuals. Germline CDR1 is MDHEN and CDR2 is SYDVKM. CDR3 length: 15 amino acids. Trimming at V came to 2 bases and at J to 3 bases, leaving 3 bases not matched to a gene. Adults of Caucasian background living in Nashville, Tennessee made up all donors. Assay: immunoSEQ multiplex PCR; the TCRdb copy retains only in-frame clones and omits some. The table includes around 200,000 clones, approximately 60% detected once. The sequenced sample was memory CD4+ T cells sorted from blood. The subset: CD45RA-negative fraction. This sequence originates from a young man in good health. The J gene is TRBJ1-3, the V gene TRBV28, with 8 bases lining up with TRBD1. For the CDR3, the DNA is TGTGCCAGCAGTTTAGGACAGGGTTATGGAAACACCATATATTTT. Encoded protein: CASSLGQGYGNTIYF.